The clone carrying this T cell receptor (beta chain) appeared a single time. Its antigen is undetermined. This table comes from immunoSEQ multiplex PCR, and its TCRdb copy is limited to in-frame clones, with some not included. The table has around 79,000 clones, 92% seen once. The data stem from a study of OX40 agonist ivuxolimab in advanced cancers. Study background: Patients received ivuxolimab, an intravenous treatment, every 2 weeks at 0.01 to 10 mg/kg.

Findings and caveats of the study: Expanded peripheral T cell antigen specificity was not determined.

The CDR3 runs 15 residues. Germline V gives CDR1 MNHEY, CDR2 SVGAGI. V lost 4 bases and J 0 bases, leaving 10 bases between the germline ends. This TCR came from an adult with an advanced solid tumor such as melanoma, head and neck, liver or kidney cancer. The J gene is TRBJ2-4, the V gene TRBV6-5, with unresolved D. The sample was CD4+ or CD8+ T cells sorted from blood, taken in a trial of the OX40 agonist ivuxolimab. CDR3 sequence: CASSSAPLAKNIQYF. In DNA, the CDR3 is TGTGCCAGCAGTTCAGCACCACTAGCCAAAAACATTCAGTACTTC.